The source of this T cell receptor (beta chain) is a study of blood T cell repertoires in COVID-19. Across under 25 US areas, participants ranged in age from about 18 to 90 years. Categorization into cohorts depended on clinical history that participants reported. Two negative PCRs, clearance, or symptom resolution characterized the recovered Cohort 3 donors. Original processing methods: Using reference gene primer amplification, nucleated cell counts were estimated. Here immunoSEQ multiplex PCR was the method, and the copy in TCRdb shows in-frame clones only, minus some. V, J and clone size derive from that table, while D and trimming were established from the DNA sequence. The sample lists about 130,000 clones; about 79% were seen once. Germline V gives CDR1 SGHDT, CDR2 YYEEEE. This CDR3 comprises 14 residues. V shed 5 bases and J shed 10 bases, with 16 bases lying between them.

The sequence came from a middle-aged man who had recovered from COVID-19. The specimen was PBMCs or T cells enriched from blood (not recorded which). V gene TRBV5-6 combines with J gene TRBJ1-6, with D possibly being TRBD1 (6 bases). Written as DNA, the CDR3 is TGTGCCAGCAGGAACGACAGGATGAGCTCACCCCTCCACTTT. Its protein is CASRNDRMSSPLHF.